Listed here are 21 T cell receptor beta chains from one sample, sequenced in a study of blood T cell repertoires in COVID-19. The repertoire was sequenced with immunoSEQ multiplex PCR; TCRdb's copy has only in-frame clones and lacks some. The repertoire holds 200,000 to 300,000 clones, with approximately 80% as singletons. Sequencing was done on a sample of peripheral blood. These receptors all come from a man aged 60 to 75 with acute or convalescent COVID-19.

V is TRBV4-1 and J is TRBJ1-5; no reliable D call. This CDR3 contains 17 residues. The V gene's germline CDR1 is MGHRA and CDR2 YSYEKL. V lost 4 bases and J lost 0, with 16 bases in between. The CDR3 region is CASSRNSITASNQPQHF. The CDR3 DNA sequence: TGCGCCAGCAGCCGAAATTCGATCACAGCTAGCAATCAGCCCCAGCATTTT.

This clone was found once. The chain combines TRBV5-1 with TRBJ1-1; 8 bases fit TRBD1. The germline gives CDR1 SGHRS, CDR2 YFSETQ. The CDR3 sequence is 15 residues long. V shed 2 bases, J shed 1 base, and the junction held 4 bases outside the gene matches. CDR3 in amino acids: CASSFLGQGNTEAFF. The DNA for the CDR3 is TGCGCCAGCAGCTTCCTTGGACAGGGGAACACTGAAGCTTTCTTT. The full variable domain, its missing parts supplied by reference TRBV5-1 and TRBJ1-1, is KAGVTQTPRYLIKTRGQQVTLSCSPISGHRSVSWYQQTPGQGLQFLFEYFSETQRNKGNFPGRFSGRQFSNSRSEMNVSTLELGDSALYLCASSFLGQGNTEAFFGQGTRLTVV.

V usage is TRBV27 and J usage is TRBJ2-3; D perhaps matches TRBD1 (6 bases). Trimming shortened V by 6 bases and J by 6 bases, and 10 bases separated the two germline ends. The CDR3 covers 12 residues. Germline V gene data show CDR1 as MNHEY and CDR2 as SMNVEV (reference sequence). DNA of the CDR3: TGTGCCAGCAGACAGGGTTGGGATACGCAGTATTTT. Protein product: CASRQGWDTQYF.

This chain uses TRBV5-1 with TRBJ2-7; 7 bases fit TRBD2. Per germline, CDR1 SGHRS and CDR2 YFSETQ. V gave up 2 bases and J gave up 3 bases; unmatched junction bases: 5. The CDR3 runs to 14 residues. CDR3 DNA sequence: TGCGCCAGCAGCTTAACGGGGGGATTCTACGAGCAGTACTTC. Its protein product is CASSLTGGFYEQYF.

This clone has a handful of counts. Other DNA sequences of this sample code for an identical CDR3. This rearrangement joins TRBV7-6 to TRBJ2-7, with 14 bases that match TRBD2. CDR3 length: 15 residues. Unmatched junction bases numbered 2, after V lost 3 bases and J lost 4 bases. Germline lookup yields CDR1 SGHVS and CDR2 FNYEAQ. CDR3 DNA sequence: TGTGCCAGCAGCTTCGGACTAGCGGGAGGTTACGAGCAGTACTTC. As protein: CASSFGLAGGYEQYF. Complete variable domain (other parts from reference TRBV7-6 and TRBJ2-7): GAGVSQSPRYKVTKRGQDVALRCDPISGHVSLYWYRQALGQGPEFLTYFNYEAQQDKSGLPNDRFSAERPEGSISTLTIQRTEQRDSAMYRCASSFGLAGGYEQYFGPGTRLTVT.

A word on this clone: One end of the junction is discordant with germline, which a read error may explain. In DNA, the CDR3 is TGCAGCGTGGAAGCGGGAGCCTACACCGGGGAGCTGTTTTTT. Protein: CSVEAGAYTGELFF. The genes are TRBV29-1 and TRBJ2-2, with TRBD2 matching 8 bases. CDR3 length: 14 residues. Germline CDR1 is SQVTM and CDR2 is ANQGSEA.

This chain uses TRBV5-1 with TRBJ2-4; possibly TRBD2 for D (7 bases). The CDR3 covers 14 residues. CDR1 and CDR2 (germline): SGHRS, YFSETQ. Trimming removed 0 bases at V and 8 bases at J, with 12 bases between. The CDR3 bases are TGCGCCAGCAGCTTGGGCCAGGGGAGGGACATTCAGTACTTC. It specifies CASSLGQGRDIQYF.

This clone has only a few counts. This rearrangement joins TRBV3-1 (or the pseudogene TRBV3-2) to TRBJ2-7; 7 nucleotides line up with TRBD1. J gave up 1 base and V 6 bases, and 6 bases lay outside the gene matches. Germline assignment: CDR1 LGHDT and CDR2 YNNKEL (reference sequence). The CDR3 covers 14 residues. The CDR3 DNA is TGTGCCAGCAGTTACAGGGGCAGTTCCTACGAGCAGTACTTC. As protein: CASSYRGSSYEQYF.

In this sample, this clone turned up once. CDR3 sequence (DNA): TGTGCCAGCAGCTCGGTGACCGGGACACCTTACGAGCAGTACTTC. Translation: CASSSVTGTPYEQYF. The chain links TRBV7-9 to TRBJ2-7, with D possibly being TRBD1 (6 bases). Germline CDR1 reads SEHNR; CDR2 reads FQNEAQ (reference sequence). The CDR3 covers 15 residues. V lost 4 bases and J 4 bases, leaving 17 bases between the germline ends.

The chain combines TRBV20-1 with TRBJ2-1; weak D call: TRBD1 (5 bases). CDR3 length: 11 residues. Between the trimmed V and J ends, which lost 3 bases and 12 bases, there was a span of 12 bases. CDR1 and CDR2 from the germline V gene are DFQATT and SNEGSKA (reference sequence). CDR3 protein: CSASIDSGQFF. The CDR3 DNA sequence: TGCAGTGCTAGCATCGACAGTGGGCAGTTCTTC.

This chain connects TRBV6-2 or TRBV6-3 to TRBJ2-7; 9 bases are shared with TRBD1. The length of the CDR3 is 13 residues. CDR1 is MNHEY and CDR2 is SVGEGT in the germline V gene. The V and J ends lost 5 bases and 7 bases, in that order; junction bases with no gene match: 6. CDR3 loop: CASSLYRGREQYF. The CDR3 region has the DNA TGTGCCAGCAGTCTCTACAGGGGGCGTGAGCAGTACTTC.

The rearrangement joins TRBV15 to TRBJ1-5; 9 nucleotides align to TRBD1. Trimming at V came to 0 bases and at J to 4 bases, leaving 1 base not matched to a gene. The CDR3 is made up of 15 amino acids. Germline values: CDR1 LNHNV, CDR2 YYDKDF (reference sequence). CDR3 bases: TGTGCCACCAGCAGAGAGGACAGGGGTAATCAGCCCCAGCATTTT. Translating gives CATSREDRGNQPQHF.

The chain is built from TRBV7-3 and TRBJ1-5, with 8 bases identical to TRBD1. V lost 5 bases and J lost 15; bases outside the gene matches: 18. The CDR3 is 15 amino acids. In germline, CDR1 is SGHTA, CDR2 FQGTGA. CDR3 sequence reads: CASSKRRQGSRYWHF. DNA of the CDR3: TGTGCCAGCAGCAAAAGGAGACAGGGGTCACGGTATTGGCATTTT.

A note on this clone: At one end, the junction sequence differs from germline, possibly due to a read error. The chain couples TRBV19 to TRBJ2-5; 13 bases match TRBD2. The CDR3 has 15 residues. Germline CDR1 and CDR2: LNHDA and SQIVND (reference sequence). CDR3 bases: TGTGCCAGTAGTACAACTAGCGGGAGGGCCTCCCTCCTTAACTTC. Amino acid sequence: CASSTTSGRASLLNF.

V is TRBV7-2 and J is TRBJ2-1; 7 positions match TRBD1. CDR3 size: 14 residues. Germline V CDR1 and CDR2: SGHTA, FQGNSA. V lost 5 bases and J lost 8; bases outside the gene matches: 9. The CDR3 coding sequence is TGTGCCAGCAGCACCAATACAGGGGTCTATGAGCAGTTCTTC. It codes for CASSTNTGVYEQFF.

The CDR3, as DNA: TGTGCCAGCAGCTTAGCCACGGAGGGCAATCAGCCCCAGCATTTT. The encoded protein is CASSLATEGNQPQHF. The chain combines TRBV7-8 with TRBJ1-5; D ambiguous. The germline V and J ends were trimmed by 0 bases and 2 bases, with 8 bases remaining between them. The CDR3 contains 15 residues. Per the germline V gene, CDR1 is SGHVS and CDR2 is FQNEAQ.

The gene calls are TRBV13 and TRBJ2-1, with 10 bases identical to TRBD2. CDR3 length: 17 amino acids. V was pared by 0 bases and J by 4 bases, with 6 bases of the junction left unmatched. Germline V CDR1 and CDR2: PRHDT, FYEKMQ (reference sequence). The CDR3 DNA reads TGTGCCAGCAGCTTAGGCCAAAAGACTAGCGGGTACAATGAGCAGTTCTTC. It translates to CASSLGQKTSGYNEQFF.

This chain connects TRBV7-8 to TRBJ2-2; tentative D call: TRBD1 (6 bases). This CDR3 region has 14 residues. Trimming removed 5 bases from V and 7 bases from J, with 14 bases in between. CDR1 and CDR2 (germline): SGHVS, FQNEAQ. In nucleotides, the CDR3 is TGTGCCAGCAGCCGGGACACCCAAAGCGGGGAGCTGTTTTTT. The encoded protein is CASSRDTQSGELFF. The variable domain in full, with the rest retrieved from reference TRBV7-8 and TRBJ2-2, is GAGVSQSPRYKVAKRGQDVALRCDPISGHVSLFWYQQALGQGPEFLTYFQNEAQLDKSGLPSDRFFAERPEGSVSTLKIQRTQQEDSAVYLCASSRDTQSGELFFGEGSRLTVL.

This chain uses TRBV3-1 (or the pseudogene TRBV3-2) with TRBJ2-5; D is perhaps TRBD2 (6 bases). Germline CDR1 reads LGHDT; CDR2 reads YNNKEL (reference sequence). This CDR3 has 16 residues. Trimming left V 0 bases short and J 5 bases short, with 16 bases between. For the CDR3, the DNA is TGTGCCAGCAGCCAAGATCCCCTAGAGGGGAGGGAGACCCAGTACTTC. It specifies CASSQDPLEGRETQYF.

The chain carries TRBV6-2 or TRBV6-3 and TRBJ2-7; 11 bases align to TRBD1. Germline V gene data show CDR1 as MNHEY and CDR2 as SVGEGT. The trim removed 6 bases at V and 5 bases at J, leaving 9 bases unmatched. The CDR3 extends over 15 amino acids. CDR3: CASSTGQGAINEQYF. The CDR3 DNA sequence: TGTGCCAGCAGCACCGGACAGGGGGCGATTAACGAGCAGTACTTC.

The chain uses TRBV18 and TRBJ2-7, with 8 bases that match TRBD1. This CDR3 spans 12 amino acids. Germline V gene lookup returns CDR1 KGHSH and CDR2 LQKENI. V was clipped by 3 bases and J by 12 bases; unmatched bases: 7. The DNA for the CDR3 is TGTGCCAGCTCACCCGCCGGAGACAGGGGGTACTTC. This translates into CASSPAGDRGYF.